These 26 T cell receptor beta chains came from one sample sequenced in a study of CD8+ T cells in alopecia areata. The treatment is: oral pan-JAK inhibitor, 5-10 mg twice daily. Sequencing used cDNA as its template, made by extracting RNA and reverse transcribing it. Generated by immunoSEQ multiplex PCR, the TCRdb table keeps only in-frame clones and is missing some. Here the sample spans about 120,000 clones, around 50% being singletons. Sequences were derived from CD8+ T cells sorted from blood, sampled at week 24, from a patient treated with tofacitinib. The source of these receptors is a human donor with alopecia areata.

This chain uses TRBV13 with TRBJ2-1, with D uncertain. V was shortened by 5 bases and J by 10 bases, with 9 bases between the two germline ends. The CDR3 spans 11 residues. Germline CDR1 and CDR2: PRHDT and FYEKMQ (reference sequence). CDR3 sequence reads: CASSLSGEQFF. In DNA, the CDR3 is TGTGCCAGCAGCCTCTCCGGGGAGCAGTTCTTC. Full variable domain (missing parts from reference TRBV13 and TRBJ2-1): AAGVIQSPRHLIKEKRETATLKCYPIPRHDTVYWYQQGPGQDPQFLISFYEKMQSDKGSIPDRFSAQQFSDYHSELNMSSLELGDSALYFCASSLSGEQFFGPGTRLTVL.

V gene TRBV12-5 combines with J gene TRBJ1-5; a possible D gene is TRBD1 (5 bases). Trimming took off 1 base at V and 4 bases at J, with 11 bases between the two ends. The germline CDR1 and CDR2 sequences are LGHNT and FRNRAP. The CDR3 contains 15 residues. The DNA of the CDR3 is TGTGCTAGTGGTTTGGGTGACAGCCCGAATCAGCCCCAGCATTTT. Translating gives CASGLGDSPNQPQHF.

The chain combines TRBV11-2 with TRBJ2-5; possible D gene TRBD1, 6 bases. CDR1 SGHAT and CDR2 FQNNGV come from the germline V gene. The V end lost 5 bases, the J end lost 5 bases, and 15 bases lay between the germline ends. The CDR3 is 14 residues long. CDR3 in amino acids: CASSQQQGSETQYF. The CDR3 nucleotides read TGTGCCAGCAGCCAACAGCAGGGGAGTGAGACCCAGTACTTC.

This clone was detected a few times. This sequence joins TRBV11-2 and TRBJ2-7; tentatively, D is TRBD1 (6 bases). V was shortened by 5 bases and J by 3 bases, with 11 bases between the two germline ends. Germline loops: CDR1 SGHAT, CDR2 FQNNGV. The CDR3 has 13 residues. This CDR3 is CASSPDRNYEQYF. DNA of the CDR3: TGTGCCAGCAGCCCCGACAGGAACTACGAGCAGTACTTC.

The rearrangement uses TRBV30 and TRBJ1-5; D remains ambiguous. CDR1 is GTSNPN and CDR2 is SVGIG in the germline V gene (reference sequence). V was pared by 1 base and J by 2 bases, with 9 bases between. The CDR3 is made up of 14 amino acids. The CDR3 spells CAWSAIWGNQPQHF. The CDR3 coding sequence is TGTGCCTGGAGTGCTATATGGGGCAATCAGCCCCAGCATTTT.

The chain combines TRBV2 with TRBJ2-5, with a tentative D call TRBD2 (6 bases). In germline, CDR1 is SNHLY, CDR2 FYNNEI. V lost 3 bases, J lost 1 base, and 12 bases lay in between. The CDR3 sequence is 15 residues long. The CDR3 DNA is TGTGCCAGCAGTGACGGCGGGGAGCTCCAAGAGACCCAGTACTTC. Encoded protein: CASSDGGELQETQYF.

The V and J genes are TRBV27 and TRBJ1-2; TRBD1 matches at 8 bases. J gave up 8 bases and V 5 bases, and 7 bases lay outside the gene matches. Per the germline V gene, CDR1 is MNHEY and CDR2 is SMNVEV (reference sequence). This CDR3 is 13 amino acids long. CDR3 DNA sequence: TGTGCCAGCAGTCTTATGACAGGGGAGGGCTACACCTTC. Protein sequence: CASSLMTGEGYTF.

The chain couples TRBV19 to TRBJ2-7, with 9 bases lining up with TRBD1. This CDR3 has 14 amino acids. With 7 bases clipped from V and 0 bases from J, the junction kept 4 bases outside the gene matches. The germline V gene encodes CDR1 LNHDA and CDR2 SQIVND (reference sequence). The chain's CDR3 is CASTLTGGSYEQYF. The CDR3 DNA is TGTGCCAGTACCTTGACAGGGGGCTCCTACGAGCAGTACTTC.

This clone showed up just a few times. V gene TRBV27 combines with J gene TRBJ2-5; D unresolved. Germline loops: CDR1 MNHEY, CDR2 SMNVEV (reference sequence). CDR3 size: 13 residues. V lost 7 bases and J lost 7, with 16 bases in between. CDR3 sequence (DNA): TGTGCCAGCATGACGACGGGCCTCGGGACCCAGTACTTC. It encodes CASMTTGLGTQYF.

In its sample, this clone was seen a few times. The CDR3 DNA reads as TGCAGCGTTGTGGGGACAGGAACGTTGGGGGAGCTGTTTTTT. Its protein is CSVVGTGTLGELFF. The rearrangement joins TRBV29-1 to TRBJ2-2; 8 bases agree with TRBD1. CDR3 length equals 14 residues. Germline-derived CDR1 and CDR2 are SQVTM and ANQGSEA. V dropped 4 bases and J dropped 8; count of bases not matched to a gene: 9.

The chain combines TRBV30 with TRBJ2-7, with 12 positions matching TRBD2. Trimming at V came to 3 bases and at J to 0 bases, leaving 3 bases not matched to a gene. There are 15 residues in the CDR3. The V gene's germline CDR1 is GTSNPN and CDR2 SVGIG (reference sequence). In nucleotides, the CDR3 is TGTGCCTGGAGCGGACTAGCGGGGAGCTCCTACGAGCAGTACTTC. This codes for CAWSGLAGSSYEQYF.

The chain couples TRBV6-5 to TRBJ2-7; D is ambiguous. The CDR3 consists of 13 residues. The germline gives CDR1 MNHEY, CDR2 SVGAGI. The ends were cut back, 3 bases at V and 0 bases at J, with 6 bases in the middle. CDR3 DNA sequence: TGTGCCAGCAGTTATGCTCGCTCCTACGAGCAGTACTTC. Amino acids: CASSYARSYEQYF.

V is TRBV27 and J is TRBJ1-4; maybe TRBD1 (5 bases). Germline lookup yields CDR1 MNHEY and CDR2 SMNVEV (reference sequence). The CDR3 covers 14 residues. V lost 8 bases to trimming and J lost 3 bases, with 13 bases between them. CDR3 protein: CASGLTVSNEKLFF. In DNA, the CDR3 is TGTGCCAGCGGCCTGACAGTTTCTAATGAAAAACTGTTTTTT. Based on the CDR3 plus reference TRBV27 and TRBJ1-4, the full variable domain is EAQVTQNPRYLITVTGKKLTVTCSQNMNHEYMSWYRQDPGLGLRQIYYSMNVEVTDKGDVPEGYKVSRKEKRNFPLILESPSPNQTSLYFCASGLTVSNEKLFFGSGTQLSVL.

This chain links TRBV2 with TRBJ1-1; 8 bases map to TRBD1. Germline loops: CDR1 SNHLY, CDR2 FYNNEI. V shed 6 bases, J shed 3 bases, and the junction held 6 bases outside the gene matches. CDR3 size: 14 residues. As DNA, the CDR3 is TGTGCCAGCAGAGCGACAGGGGAGGACACTGAAGCTTTCTTT. Encoded protein: CASRATGEDTEAFF.

The rearrangement uses TRBV6-5 and TRBJ2-7; TRBD1 might be the D (5 bases). The CDR3 contains 13 residues. The germline V gene has CDR1 MNHEY and CDR2 SVGAGI. V was clipped by 2 bases and J by 3 bases, with 8 bases between them. CDR3 region: CASSYGAHYEQYF. The CDR3 region has the DNA TGTGCCAGCAGTTACGGGGCCCACTACGAGCAGTACTTC.

This clone was seen once. This chain uses TRBV27 with TRBJ2-2; TRBD1 or TRBD2 may be the D gene (6 bases each). CDR1 and CDR2 (germline): MNHEY, SMNVEV (reference sequence). This CDR3 comprises 15 residues. V was clipped by 7 bases and J by 4 bases, with 16 bases between them. CDR3 nucleotide sequence: TGTGCCAGCACCGCCGGGGGCTCCGGCACCGGGGAGCTGTTTTTT. Translated: CASTAGGSGTGELFF.

This clone occurred once. V and J are TRBV27 and TRBJ1-1; 8 positions agree with TRBD1. Germline CDR1 is MNHEY and CDR2 is SMNVEV (reference sequence). The CDR3 totals 15 residues. V lost 6 bases and J lost 4; bases outside the gene matches: 10. For the CDR3, the DNA is TGTGCCAGCAGGGTTGGCAGGGGGCATGGCACTGAAGCTTTCTTT. This translates into CASRVGRGHGTEAFF.

The rearrangement uses TRBV7-9 and TRBJ1-1; D remains unclear. The V gene lost 5 bases and the J gene lost 3 bases, with 7 bases spanning the gap. The V gene's germline CDR1 is SEHNR and CDR2 FQNEAQ (reference sequence). The CDR3 is 12 residues long. The CDR3 here is CASSLMDTEAFF. The CDR3, as DNA: TGTGCCAGCAGCCTGATGGACACTGAAGCTTTCTTT.

CDR3 nucleotide sequence: TGTGCCAGCAGAAACAGGGATTATAGCAATCAGCCCCAGCATTTT. This codes for CASRNRDYSNQPQHF. The chain is built from TRBV6-1 and TRBJ1-5; D is possibly TRBD1 (6 bases). This CDR3 has 15 residues. Germline V gene sequence: CDR1 MNHNS, CDR2 SASEGT. Trimming stripped 6 bases from V and 0 bases from J, with 12 bases between.

The chain employs TRBV5-1 and TRBJ2-7; 9 bases align to TRBD1. V lost 3 bases and J lost 2; bases outside the gene matches: 6. CDR3 size: 15 residues. The germline V gene encodes CDR1 SGHRS and CDR2 YFSETQ. CDR3 protein: CASSYKQGATYEQYF. The CDR3 DNA reads as TGCGCCAGCAGCTACAAACAGGGGGCTACCTACGAGCAGTACTTC.

The chain has TRBV14 and TRBJ2-5; 12 nucleotides match TRBD1. In germline, CDR1 is SGHDN, CDR2 FVKESK. The V and J ends lost 3 bases and 4 bases, in that order; junction bases with no gene match: 6. The CDR3 loop spans 16 amino acids. The CDR3 coding sequence is TGTGCCAGCAGCCAGGCCGGGACAGGGGGCGTAGAGACCCAGTACTTC. Translated, it gives CASSQAGTGGVETQYF.

This chain connects TRBV7-2 to TRBJ1-6; D remains unclear. Germline-derived CDR1 and CDR2 are SGHTA and FQGNSA. V was trimmed by 1 base and J by 0 bases, leaving 7 bases between them. The length of the CDR3 is 16 residues. The CDR3 DNA is TGTGCCAGCAGCTTAGGGGTTCGCTCCTATAATTCACCCCTCCACTTT. Amino acids: CASSLGVRSYNSPLHF.

This clone appeared a few times. The chain carries TRBV9 and TRBJ2-1, with 8 positions matching TRBD1. The germline V gene has CDR1 SGDLS and CDR2 YYNGEE. V was clipped by 4 bases and J by 10 bases; unmatched bases: 10. This CDR3 has 14 residues. The CDR3 sequence is CASSPRTGFSEQFF. Written as DNA, the CDR3 is TGTGCCAGCAGCCCCCGGACAGGGTTTTCGGAGCAGTTCTTC.

The chain couples TRBV7-9 to TRBJ1-2; unclear D gene. CDR3 length: 14 residues. Trimming removed 3 bases at V and 2 bases at J, with 10 bases between. CDR1 and CDR2 from the germline V gene are SEHNR and FQNEAQ (reference sequence). The CDR3 reads CASSFDPDNYGYTF. Written as DNA, the CDR3 is TGTGCCAGCAGCTTCGATCCAGACAACTATGGCTACACCTTC.

The chain uses TRBV7-8 and TRBJ1-3; D call uncertain. The CDR3 has 15 residues. V was clipped by 5 bases and J by 2 bases, with 13 bases between them. CDR1 is SGHVS, CDR2 FQNEAQ, per germline. CDR3 region: CASSPKASTGNTIYF. The CDR3 DNA reads TGTGCCAGCAGCCCCAAGGCGTCCACTGGAAACACCATATATTTT.

The chain couples TRBV20-1 to TRBJ1-2; TRBD1 is a possible D gene (5 bases). CDR1 is DFQATT and CDR2 is SNEGSKA in the germline V gene (reference sequence). V lost 6 bases, J lost 8 bases, and 10 bases lay in between. The CDR3 is 10 residues long. The CDR3 loop reads CSAGGDGYTF. Written as DNA, the CDR3 is TGCAGTGCCGGAGGGGACGGCTACACCTTC.